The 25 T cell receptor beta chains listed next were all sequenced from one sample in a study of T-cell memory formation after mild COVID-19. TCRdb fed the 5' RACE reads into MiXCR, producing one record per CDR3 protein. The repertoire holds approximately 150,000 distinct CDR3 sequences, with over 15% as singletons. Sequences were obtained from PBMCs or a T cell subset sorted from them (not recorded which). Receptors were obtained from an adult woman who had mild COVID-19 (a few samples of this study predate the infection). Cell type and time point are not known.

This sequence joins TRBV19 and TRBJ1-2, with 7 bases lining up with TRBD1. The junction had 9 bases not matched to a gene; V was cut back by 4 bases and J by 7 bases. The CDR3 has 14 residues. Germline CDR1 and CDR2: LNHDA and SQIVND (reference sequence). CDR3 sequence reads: CASSTGQLLGGYTF. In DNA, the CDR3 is TGTGCCAGTAGTACGGGACAGCTCTTGGGTGGCTACACCTTC.

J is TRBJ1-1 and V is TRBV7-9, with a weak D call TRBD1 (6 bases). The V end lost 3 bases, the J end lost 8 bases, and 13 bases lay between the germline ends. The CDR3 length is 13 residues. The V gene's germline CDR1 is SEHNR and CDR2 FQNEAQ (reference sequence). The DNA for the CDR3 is TGTGCCAGCAGCTTGGGTTCCGGGACAGAAGCTTTCTTT. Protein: CASSLGSGTEAFF.

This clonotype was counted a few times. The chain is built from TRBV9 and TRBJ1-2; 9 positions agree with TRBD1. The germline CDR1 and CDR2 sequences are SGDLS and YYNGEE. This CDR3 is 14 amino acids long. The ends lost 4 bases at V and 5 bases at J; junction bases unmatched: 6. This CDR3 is CASSPGTGPYGYTF. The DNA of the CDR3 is TGTGCCAGCAGCCCGGGGACAGGGCCATATGGCTACACCTTC.

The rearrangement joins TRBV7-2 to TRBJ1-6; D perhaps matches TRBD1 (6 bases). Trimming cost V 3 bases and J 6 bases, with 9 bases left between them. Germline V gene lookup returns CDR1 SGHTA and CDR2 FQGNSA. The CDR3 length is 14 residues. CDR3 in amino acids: CASSFRGGNSPLHF. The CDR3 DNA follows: TGTGCCAGCAGCTTCAGAGGGGGTAATTCACCCCTCCACTTT.

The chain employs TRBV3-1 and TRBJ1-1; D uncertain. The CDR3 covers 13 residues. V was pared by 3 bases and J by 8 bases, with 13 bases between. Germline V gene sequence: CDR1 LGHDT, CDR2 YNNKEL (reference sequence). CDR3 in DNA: TGTGCCAGCAGCCACCTAGGCGGCCAGGAAGCTTTCTTT. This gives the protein CASSHLGGQEAFF.

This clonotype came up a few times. In nucleotides, the CDR3 is TGCAGTGGGGACAGGGGAAACCAAGAGACCCAGTACTTC. As protein: CSGDRGNQETQYF. The V call is TRBV20-1, the J call TRBJ2-5; 10 nucleotides match TRBD1. CDR3 size: 13 residues. In germline, CDR1 is DFQATT, CDR2 SNEGSKA (reference sequence). Trimming took 7 bases from V and 0 from J; bases not matched to a gene: 2.

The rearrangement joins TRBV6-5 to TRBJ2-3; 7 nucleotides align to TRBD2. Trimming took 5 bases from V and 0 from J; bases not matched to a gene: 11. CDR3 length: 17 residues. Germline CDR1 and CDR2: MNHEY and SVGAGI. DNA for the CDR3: TGTGCCAGCAGTCCTACGTTGCTAGCGGCTAGCACAGATACGCAGTATTTT. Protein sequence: CASSPTLLAASTDTQYF.

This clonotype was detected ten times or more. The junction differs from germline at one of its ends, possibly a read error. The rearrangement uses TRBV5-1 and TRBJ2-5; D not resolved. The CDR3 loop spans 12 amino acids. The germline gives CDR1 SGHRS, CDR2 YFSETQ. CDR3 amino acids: CASSLGQETQYF. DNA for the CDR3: TGTGCCAGCAGCTTAGGCCAAGAGACCCAGTACTTC.

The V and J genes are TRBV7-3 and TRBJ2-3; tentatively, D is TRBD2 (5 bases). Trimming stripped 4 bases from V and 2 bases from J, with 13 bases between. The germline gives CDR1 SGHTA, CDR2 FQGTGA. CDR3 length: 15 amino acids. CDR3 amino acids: CASSSTRVPTDTQYF. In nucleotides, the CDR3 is TGTGCCAGCAGCTCAACTAGGGTCCCCACAGATACGCAGTATTTT.

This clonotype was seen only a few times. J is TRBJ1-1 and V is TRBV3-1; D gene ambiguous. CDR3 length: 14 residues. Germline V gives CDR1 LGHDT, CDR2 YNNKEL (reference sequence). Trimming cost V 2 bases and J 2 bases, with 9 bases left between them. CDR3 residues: CASSQYWLNTEAFF. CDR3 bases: TGTGCCAGCAGCCAATATTGGCTTAACACTGAAGCTTTCTTT.

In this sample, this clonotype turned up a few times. CDR3 protein: CASGFYRGSWDNEQFF. In DNA form, the CDR3 reads TGTGCTAGTGGTTTTTACAGGGGCTCATGGGACAATGAGCAGTTCTTC. This sequence joins TRBV12-5 and TRBJ2-1; TRBD1 matches 7 bases. Trimming took 3 bases from V and 5 from J; bases not matched to a gene: 10. CDR1 and CDR2 (germline): LGHNT, FRNRAP. The CDR3 is made up of 16 amino acids.

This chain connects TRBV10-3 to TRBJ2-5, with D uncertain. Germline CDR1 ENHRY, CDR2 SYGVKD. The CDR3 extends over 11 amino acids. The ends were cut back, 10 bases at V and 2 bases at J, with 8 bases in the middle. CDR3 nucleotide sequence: TGTGCCACCCGGGTACAAGAGACCCAGTACTTC. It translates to CATRVQETQYF.

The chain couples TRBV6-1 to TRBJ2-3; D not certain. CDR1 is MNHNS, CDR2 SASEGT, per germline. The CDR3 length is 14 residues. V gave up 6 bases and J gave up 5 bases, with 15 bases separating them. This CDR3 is CASRPDDFVDTQYF. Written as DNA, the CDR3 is TGTGCCAGCAGGCCGGATGATTTCGTAGATACGCAGTATTTT.

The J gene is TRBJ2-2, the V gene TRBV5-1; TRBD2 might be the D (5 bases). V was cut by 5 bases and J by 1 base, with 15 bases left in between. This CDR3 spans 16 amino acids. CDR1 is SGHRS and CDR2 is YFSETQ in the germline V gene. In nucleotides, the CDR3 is TGCGCCAGCAGTTTGCTCGGGGTCGGGAACACCGGGGAGCTGTTTTTT. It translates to CASSLLGVGNTGELFF.

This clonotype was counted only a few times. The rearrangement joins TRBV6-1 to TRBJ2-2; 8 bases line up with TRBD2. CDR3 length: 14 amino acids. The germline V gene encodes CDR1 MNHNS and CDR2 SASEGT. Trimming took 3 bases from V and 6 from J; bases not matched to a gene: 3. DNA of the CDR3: TGTGCCAGCAGTGATGGGACTAGGTCCGGGGAGCTGTTTTTT. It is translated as CASSDGTRSGELFF.

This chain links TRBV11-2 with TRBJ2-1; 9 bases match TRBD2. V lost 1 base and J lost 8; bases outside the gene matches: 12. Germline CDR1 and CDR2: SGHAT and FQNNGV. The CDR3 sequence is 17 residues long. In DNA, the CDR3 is TGTGCCAGCAGCTTAGGCGCGTGGCGGGGGGGCTTAGATGAGCAGTTCTTC. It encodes CASSLGAWRGGLDEQFF.

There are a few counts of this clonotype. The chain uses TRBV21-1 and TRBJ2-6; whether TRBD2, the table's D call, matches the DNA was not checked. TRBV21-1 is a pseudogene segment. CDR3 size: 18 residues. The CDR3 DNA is TGTGCCAGCAGCAATCCTATGGCAGGGCGCTCTGGGGCCAACGTCCTGACTTTC. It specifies CASSNPMAGRSGANVLTF.

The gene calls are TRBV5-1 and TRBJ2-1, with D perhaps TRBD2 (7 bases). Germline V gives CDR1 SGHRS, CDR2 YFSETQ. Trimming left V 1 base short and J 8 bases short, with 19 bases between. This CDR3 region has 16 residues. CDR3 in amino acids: CASSLTSRGAVDEQFF. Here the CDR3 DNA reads TGCGCCAGCAGCTTGACTAGCCGGGGGGCGGTTGATGAGCAGTTCTTC. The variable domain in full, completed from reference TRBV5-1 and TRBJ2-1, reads KAGVTQTPRYLIKTRGQQVTLSCSPISGHRSVSWYQQTPGQGLQFLFEYFSETQRNKGNFPGRFSGRQFSNSRSEMNVSTLELGDSALYLCASSLTSRGAVDEQFFGPGTRLTVL.

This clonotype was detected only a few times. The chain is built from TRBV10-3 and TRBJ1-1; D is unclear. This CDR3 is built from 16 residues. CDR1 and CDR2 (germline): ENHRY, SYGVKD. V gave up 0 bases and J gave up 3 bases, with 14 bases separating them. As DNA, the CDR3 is TGTGCCATCAGTGAGTCGAGGGTCGTGAGGGACACTGAAGCTTTCTTT. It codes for CAISESRVVRDTEAFF.

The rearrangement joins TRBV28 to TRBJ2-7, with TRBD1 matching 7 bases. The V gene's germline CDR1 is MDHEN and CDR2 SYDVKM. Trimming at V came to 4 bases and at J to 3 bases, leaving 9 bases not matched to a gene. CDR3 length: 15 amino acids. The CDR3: CASSSTGQIGYEQYF. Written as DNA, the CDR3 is TGTGCCAGCAGTTCAACGGGACAGATCGGCTACGAGCAGTACTTC. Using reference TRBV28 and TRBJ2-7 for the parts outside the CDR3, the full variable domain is DVKVTQSSRYLVKRTGEKVFLECVQDMDHENMFWYRQDPGLGLRLIYFSYDVKMKEKGDIPEGYSVSREKKERFSLILESASTNQTSMYLCASSSTGQIGYEQYFGPGTRLTVT.

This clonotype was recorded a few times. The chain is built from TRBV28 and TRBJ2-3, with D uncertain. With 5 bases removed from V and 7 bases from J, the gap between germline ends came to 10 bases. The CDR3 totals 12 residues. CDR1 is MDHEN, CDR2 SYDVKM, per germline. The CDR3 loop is CASSRLVNTQYF. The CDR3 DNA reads TGTGCCAGCAGTCGACTGGTGAATACGCAGTATTTT.

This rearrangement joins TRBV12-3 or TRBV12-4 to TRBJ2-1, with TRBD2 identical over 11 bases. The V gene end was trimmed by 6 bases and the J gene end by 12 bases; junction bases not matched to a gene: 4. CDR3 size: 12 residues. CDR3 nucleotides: TGTGCCAGCAGCTCAGGGACTAGCGGGCAGTTCTTC. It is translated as CASSSGTSGQFF.

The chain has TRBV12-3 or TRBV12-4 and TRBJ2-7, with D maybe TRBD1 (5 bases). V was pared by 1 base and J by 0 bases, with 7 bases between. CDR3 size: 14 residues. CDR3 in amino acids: CASSLDGHSYEQYF. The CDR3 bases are TGTGCCAGCAGTTTAGATGGACACTCCTACGAGCAGTACTTC.

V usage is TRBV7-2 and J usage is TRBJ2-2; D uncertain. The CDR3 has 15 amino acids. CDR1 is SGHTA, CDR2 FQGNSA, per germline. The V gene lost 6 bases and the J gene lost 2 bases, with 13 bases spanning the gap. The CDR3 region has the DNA TGTGCCAGCAGTCCGAACAGCGAAAACACCGGGGAGCTGTTTTTT. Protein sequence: CASSPNSENTGELFF.

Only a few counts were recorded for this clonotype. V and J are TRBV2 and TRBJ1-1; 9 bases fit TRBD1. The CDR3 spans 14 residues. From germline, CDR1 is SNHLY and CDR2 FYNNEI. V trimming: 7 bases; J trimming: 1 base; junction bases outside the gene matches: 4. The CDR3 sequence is CASTDRGWNTEAFF. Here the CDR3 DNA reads TGTGCCAGCACCGACAGGGGGTGGAACACTGAAGCTTTCTTT.